One sample yielded the 9 T cell receptor beta chains listed below, sequenced in a study of T-cell reconstitution after alpha-beta-depleted transplantation in children. Researchers prepared the TCRbeta library using unique molecular identifiers, the study reports. TCRdb independently ran MiXCR on the PCR reads; one entry per CDR3 protein. The sample records over 450,000 distinct CDR3 sequences, under 12% being singletons. This sample comprised PBMCs, obtained before TCRalphabeta/CD19-depleted stem cell transplant. The source is a child under 10 years old with inherited bone marrow failure, due to receive a stem cell transplant.

This clonotype has at least ten counts. V and J are TRBV5-5 and TRBJ1-2; tentatively, D is TRBD1 (5 bases). The CDR3 is made up of 15 amino acids. The germline CDR1 and CDR2 sequences are SGHKS and YYEKEE (reference sequence). Trimming stripped 6 bases from V and 0 bases from J, with 15 bases between. CDR3 nucleotide sequence: TGTGCCAGCACCCTGGGACCTCTCCCTAACTATGGCTACACCTTC. This codes for CASTLGPLPNYGYTF.

This clonotype was detected many times. This chain connects TRBV27 to TRBJ1-2; a weak D match, TRBD1 (6 bases). Germline lookup yields CDR1 MNHEY and CDR2 SMNVEV (reference sequence). The CDR3 covers 18 residues. Trimming removed 4 bases at V and 2 bases at J, with 23 bases between. CDR3 sequence: CASSSEFPGQRLNYGYTF. Here the CDR3 DNA reads TGTGCCAGCAGTTCTGAGTTTCCGGGACAAAGGTTGAACTATGGCTACACCTTC.

On this clonotype itself: With a much larger clone just one base away, this may be a read error. V gene TRBV6-7 combines with J gene TRBJ2-2; D is tentatively TRBD1 or TRBD2 (6 bases each). TRBV6-7 is designated an ORF whose function remains uncertain. CDR3 length: 19 residues. The CDR3 DNA follows: TGTGCCTGCAGTTCCTCCCGTCGTTTCGGAGGGGGGCTGGCCGGGGAGCTGTTTTTT. Its protein is CACSSSRRFGGGLAGELFF.

This clonotype was seen ten or more times. The chain uses TRBV20-1 and TRBJ1-5; unclear D gene. This CDR3 has 16 amino acids. CDR1 is DFQATT, CDR2 SNEGSKA, per germline (reference sequence). The ends were cut back, 6 bases at V and 4 bases at J, with 22 bases in the middle. CDR3 region: CSAGSQLGKANQPQHF. The DNA of the CDR3 is TGCAGTGCCGGCTCGCAACTAGGGAAGGCTAATCAGCCCCAGCATTTT.

This clonotype occurred a few times. V gene TRBV5-5 combines with J gene TRBJ2-3; TRBD2 matches 7 bases. The CDR3 totals 15 residues. Trimming took 2 bases from V and 2 from J; bases not matched to a gene: 5. Looked up from germline, CDR1 is SGHKS and CDR2 is YYEKEE (reference sequence). This chain's CDR3 is CASSLQRDFTDTQYF. CDR3 DNA sequence: TGTGCCAGCAGCTTACAGCGGGACTTCACAGATACGCAGTATTTT.

This clonotype was found many times. The V gene is TRBV10-3, the J gene TRBJ2-7; possibly TRBD1 for D (6 bases). V lost 6 bases and J 6 bases, leaving 12 bases between the germline ends. This CDR3 contains 12 residues. The germline gives CDR1 ENHRY, CDR2 SYGVKD. DNA for the CDR3: TGTGCCATCAGGGACAGCTCGGGCGAGCAGTACTTC. Translation: CAIRDSSGEQYF.

The gene calls are TRBV23-1 and TRBJ2-3; D unclear. TRBV23-1 is an ORF for which the function is uncertain. V was pared by 4 bases and J by 0 bases, with 11 bases between. This CDR3 is 15 amino acids long. DNA of the CDR3: TGCGCCAGCAGTCCTACAGCACTGAGCACAGATACGCAGTATTTT. It is translated as CASSPTALSTDTQYF.

As concerns this clonotype: A single base separates this from a much larger clone, so it may be a read error. The rearrangement links TRBV12-3 or TRBV12-4 to TRBJ2-1, with TRBD1 matching 7 bases. This CDR3 region has 15 residues. Written as DNA, the CDR3 is TGTGCCAGCAGACCCGGACAGGTTTTGGTGAATGACCAGTTCTTC. This sequence encodes CASRPGQVLVNDQFF.

In this sample, this clonotype turned up many times. The CDR3 coding sequence is TGTGCCAGCAGCTCGGCCCCGGCGGAGCAGTACTTC. Translation gives CASSSAPAEQYF. The chain employs TRBV11-2 and TRBJ2-7; D remains unclear. CDR1 and CDR2 from the germline V gene are SGHAT and FQNNGV. The CDR3 is made up of 12 amino acids. Trimming left V 4 bases short and J 7 bases short, with 11 bases between.